The 7 T cell receptor beta chains below come from one sample, sequenced in a study of tumor-infiltrating lymphocytes in primary liver carcinoma. Synthesis of TCR beta cDNA was carried out from 500 ng total RNA with a constant-region primer. Three rounds of nested multiplex PCR with slightly modified ARM-PCR produced TCR beta libraries. A C-beta reverse primer was combined with TRBV1-TRBV30 forward primers in the first two PCR rounds, and each round had 10 cycles. TCRdb re-called the multiplex PCR reads with MiXCR, one entry per CDR3 protein. The sample contains fewer than 350,000 distinct CDR3 sequences, 60% to 80% of which appear only once. Unsorted whole blood supplied the blood RNA, and germline DNA was isolated too. Specimen: peripheral blood. The receptor source for this set is a man aged 40-55 years with primary liver carcinoma and hepatitis B virus infection.

This clonotype was counted a single time. The chain links TRBV19 to TRBJ2-2; 7 positions agree with TRBD1. Trimming took 7 bases from V and 4 from J; bases not matched to a gene: 9. Germline V gene sequence: CDR1 LNHDA, CDR2 SQIVND (reference sequence). This CDR3 comprises 15 residues. The CDR3 is CASKQGSILTGELFF. CDR3 bases: TGTGCCAGTAAACAGGGGTCAATTCTCACCGGGGAGCTGTTTTTT.

The CDR3 region has the DNA TGTGCCTGGAGTGGACGGACAGGAGGGGGCGAGCAGTACTTC. Amino acids: CAWSGRTGGGEQYF. The rearrangement joins TRBV30 to TRBJ2-7, with D perhaps TRBD1 (7 bases). Germline V CDR1 and CDR2: GTSNPN, SVGIG (reference sequence). The CDR3 is 14 amino acids. The V and J ends lost 1 base and 6 bases respectively, with 16 bases between them.

This clonotype was observed at least ten times. The chain carries TRBV30 and TRBJ1-5, with D unclear. This CDR3 has 13 residues. Deletions cut 2 bases from V and 1 base from J, with 6 bases between. From germline, CDR1 is GTSNPN and CDR2 SVGIG (reference sequence). The CDR3 reads CAWSSDSNQPQHF. The DNA for the CDR3 is TGTGCCTGGAGTTCCGACAGCAATCAGCCCCAGCATTTT. Looking up the rest from reference TRBV30 and TRBJ1-5 gives the full variable domain: SQTIHQWPATLVQPVGSPLSLECTVEGTSNPNLYWYRQAAGRGLQLLFYSVGIGQISSEVPQNLSASRPQDRQFILSSKKLLLSDSGFYLCAWSSDSNQPQHFGDGTRLSIL.

As for this clonotype: A much larger clone sits a single nucleotide away, making a read error possible. The chain joins TRBV29-1 to TRBJ2-1, with a weak D call TRBD1 (6 bases). Per the germline V gene, CDR1 is SQVTM and CDR2 is ANQGSEA. Trimming removed 8 bases at V and 5 bases at J, with 19 bases between. This CDR3 region has 14 residues. The CDR3 protein is CSPFSGTQDNEQFF. Here the CDR3 DNA reads TGCAGCCCTTTTTCTGGGACACAAGACAATGAGCAGTTCTTC.

The gene calls are TRBV11-2 and TRBJ2-5; D is undetermined. Germline-derived CDR1 and CDR2 are SGHAT and FQNNGV. CDR3 size: 15 residues. The ends were cut back, 0 bases at V and 0 bases at J, with 8 bases in the middle. The CDR3: CASSLDCLYQETQYF. For the CDR3, the DNA is TGTGCCAGCAGCTTAGATTGCCTCTACCAAGAGACCCAGTACTTC.

This clonotype was seen a few times. The rearrangement links TRBV5-1 to TRBJ2-1, with TRBD2 as a possible D gene (6 bases). This CDR3 is 14 amino acids long. CDR1 SGHRS and CDR2 YFSETQ come from the germline V gene. Trimming took 4 bases from V and 8 from J, leaving 16 bases between them. CDR3 residues: CASSRQTSSDEQFF. CDR3 coding DNA: TGCGCCAGCAGCCGCCAGACTAGTTCCGATGAGCAGTTCTTC.

In its sample, this clonotype was seen a few times. The chain uses TRBV5-4 and TRBJ2-7; D unresolved. V gave up 4 bases and J gave up 4 bases, with 12 bases separating them. Germline assignment: CDR1 SGHNT and CDR2 YYREEE (reference sequence). The CDR3 contains 13 residues. CDR3 sequence reads: CASSPNGLYEQYF. DNA for the CDR3: TGTGCCAGCAGCCCTAACGGGCTATACGAGCAGTACTTC.